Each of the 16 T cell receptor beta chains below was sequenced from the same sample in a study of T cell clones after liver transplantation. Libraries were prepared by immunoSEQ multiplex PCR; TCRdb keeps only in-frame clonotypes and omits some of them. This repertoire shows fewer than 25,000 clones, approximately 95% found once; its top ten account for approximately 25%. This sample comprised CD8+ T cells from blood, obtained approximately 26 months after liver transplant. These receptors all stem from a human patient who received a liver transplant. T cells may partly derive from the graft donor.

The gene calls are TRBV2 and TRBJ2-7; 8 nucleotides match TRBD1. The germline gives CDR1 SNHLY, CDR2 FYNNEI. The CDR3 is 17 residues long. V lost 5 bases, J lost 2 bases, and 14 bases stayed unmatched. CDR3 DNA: TGTGCCAGCAGTCGAAGTGGGTCAGGGACAGGCGCCTACGAGCAGTACTTC. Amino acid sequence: CASSRSGSGTGAYEQYF.

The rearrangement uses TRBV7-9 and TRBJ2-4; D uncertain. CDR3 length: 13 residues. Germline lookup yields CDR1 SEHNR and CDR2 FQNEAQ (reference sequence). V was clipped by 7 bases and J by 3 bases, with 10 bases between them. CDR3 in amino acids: CASNPLSKNIQYF. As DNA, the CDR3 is TGTGCCAGCAATCCCCTGAGCAAAAACATTCAGTACTTC.

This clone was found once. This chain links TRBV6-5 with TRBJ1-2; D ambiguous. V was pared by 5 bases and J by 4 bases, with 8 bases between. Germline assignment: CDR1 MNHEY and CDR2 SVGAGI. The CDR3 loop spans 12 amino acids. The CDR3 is CASSPEGYGYTF. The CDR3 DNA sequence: TGTGCCAGCAGTCCCGAAGGCTATGGCTACACCTTC.

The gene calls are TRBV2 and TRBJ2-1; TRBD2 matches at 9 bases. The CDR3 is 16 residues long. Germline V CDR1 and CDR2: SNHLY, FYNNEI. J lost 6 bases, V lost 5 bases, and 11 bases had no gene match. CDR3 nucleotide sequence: TGTGCCAGCAGTCCCAGACTAGCGGTCTCCCTCAATGAGCAGTTCTTC. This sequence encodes CASSPRLAVSLNEQFF.

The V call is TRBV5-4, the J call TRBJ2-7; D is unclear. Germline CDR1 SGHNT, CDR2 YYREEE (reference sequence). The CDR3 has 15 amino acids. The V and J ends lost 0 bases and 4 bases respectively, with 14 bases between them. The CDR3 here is CASSLVLGDPYEQYF. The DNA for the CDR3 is TGTGCCAGCAGCTTGGTACTTGGGGATCCTTACGAGCAGTACTTC.

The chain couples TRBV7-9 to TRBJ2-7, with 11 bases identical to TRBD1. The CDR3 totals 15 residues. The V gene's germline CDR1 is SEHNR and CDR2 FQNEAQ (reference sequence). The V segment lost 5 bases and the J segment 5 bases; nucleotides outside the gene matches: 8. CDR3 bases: TGTGCCAGCAGCGCAGGACAGGGGGCAAGGGACGAGCAGTACTTC. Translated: CASSAGQGARDEQYF.

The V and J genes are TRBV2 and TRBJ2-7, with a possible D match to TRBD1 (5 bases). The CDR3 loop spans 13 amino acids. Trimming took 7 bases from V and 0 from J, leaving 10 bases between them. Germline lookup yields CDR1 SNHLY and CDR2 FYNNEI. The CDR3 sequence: CASISGPSYEQYF. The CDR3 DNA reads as TGTGCCAGCATCTCAGGGCCCTCCTACGAGCAGTACTTC.

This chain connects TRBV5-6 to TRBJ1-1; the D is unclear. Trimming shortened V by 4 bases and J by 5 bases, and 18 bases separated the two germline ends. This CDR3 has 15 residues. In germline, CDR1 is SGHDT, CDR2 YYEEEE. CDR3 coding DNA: TGTGCCAGCAGCCCCTACCCGGCCGGAGGGACTGAAGCTTTCTTT. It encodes CASSPYPAGGTEAFF.

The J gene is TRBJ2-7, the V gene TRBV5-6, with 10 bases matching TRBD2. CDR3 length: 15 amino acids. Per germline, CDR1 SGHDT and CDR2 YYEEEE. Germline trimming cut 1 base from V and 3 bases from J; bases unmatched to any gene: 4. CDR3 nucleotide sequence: TGTGCCAGCAGCTTGTCTAGCGGGAGATACTACGAGCAGTACTTC. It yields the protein CASSLSSGRYYEQYF.

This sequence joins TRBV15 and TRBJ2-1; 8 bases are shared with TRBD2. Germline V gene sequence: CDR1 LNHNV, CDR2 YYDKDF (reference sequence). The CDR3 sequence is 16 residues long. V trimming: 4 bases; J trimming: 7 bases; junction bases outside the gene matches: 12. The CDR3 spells CATSTLGGLDHNEQFF. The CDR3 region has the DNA TGTGCCACCAGCACCTTAGGGGGACTAGATCATAATGAGCAGTTCTTC.

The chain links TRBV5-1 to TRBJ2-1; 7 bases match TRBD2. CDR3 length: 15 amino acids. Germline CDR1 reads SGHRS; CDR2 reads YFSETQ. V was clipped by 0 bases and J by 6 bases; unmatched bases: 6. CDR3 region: CASSLVTSRSNEQFF. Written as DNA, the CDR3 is TGCGCCAGCAGCTTGGTGACTAGCCGAAGCAATGAGCAGTTCTTC.

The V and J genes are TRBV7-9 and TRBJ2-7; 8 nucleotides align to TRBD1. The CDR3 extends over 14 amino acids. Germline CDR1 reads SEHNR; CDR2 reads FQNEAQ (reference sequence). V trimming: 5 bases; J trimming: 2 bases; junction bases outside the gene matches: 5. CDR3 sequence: CASSPDRGPYEQYF. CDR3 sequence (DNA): TGTGCCAGCAGCCCTGACAGGGGACCCTACGAGCAGTACTTC. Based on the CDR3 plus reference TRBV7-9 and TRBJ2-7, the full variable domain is DTGVSQNPRHKITKRGQNVTFRCDPISEHNRLYWYRQTLGQGPEFLTYFQNEAQLEKSRLLSDRFSAERPKGSFSTLEIQRTEQGDSAMYLCASSPDRGPYEQYFGPGTRLTVT.

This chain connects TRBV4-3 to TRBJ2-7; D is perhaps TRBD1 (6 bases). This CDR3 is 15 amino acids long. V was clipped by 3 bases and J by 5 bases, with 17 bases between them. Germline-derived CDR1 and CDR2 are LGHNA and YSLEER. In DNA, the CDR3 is TGCGCCAGCAGCCACAACAGGGTCCCCCCCCACGAGCAGTACTTC. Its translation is CASSHNRVPPHEQYF.

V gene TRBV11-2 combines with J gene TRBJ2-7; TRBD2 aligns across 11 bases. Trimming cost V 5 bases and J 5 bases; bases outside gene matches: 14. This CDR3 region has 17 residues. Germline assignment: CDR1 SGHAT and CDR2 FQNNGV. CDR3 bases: TGTGCCAGCAGCCCATACCCGACTAGCGGGATGGCCCACGAGCAGTACTTC. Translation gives CASSPYPTSGMAHEQYF.

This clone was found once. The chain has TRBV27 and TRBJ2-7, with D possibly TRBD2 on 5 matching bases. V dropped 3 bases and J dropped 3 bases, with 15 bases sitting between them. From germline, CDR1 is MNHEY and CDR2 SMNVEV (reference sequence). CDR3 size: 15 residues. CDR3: CASSFGSALFYEQYF. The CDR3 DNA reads TGTGCCAGCAGTTTTGGTAGCGCCTTATTCTACGAGCAGTACTTC.

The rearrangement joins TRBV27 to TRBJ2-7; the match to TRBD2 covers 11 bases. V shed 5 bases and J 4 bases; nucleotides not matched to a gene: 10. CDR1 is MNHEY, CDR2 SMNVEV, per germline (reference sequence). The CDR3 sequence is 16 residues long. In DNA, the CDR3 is TGTGCCAGCAGTCCAATCGGGACTAGCGGCCTTTACGAGCAGTACTTC. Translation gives CASSPIGTSGLYEQYF.